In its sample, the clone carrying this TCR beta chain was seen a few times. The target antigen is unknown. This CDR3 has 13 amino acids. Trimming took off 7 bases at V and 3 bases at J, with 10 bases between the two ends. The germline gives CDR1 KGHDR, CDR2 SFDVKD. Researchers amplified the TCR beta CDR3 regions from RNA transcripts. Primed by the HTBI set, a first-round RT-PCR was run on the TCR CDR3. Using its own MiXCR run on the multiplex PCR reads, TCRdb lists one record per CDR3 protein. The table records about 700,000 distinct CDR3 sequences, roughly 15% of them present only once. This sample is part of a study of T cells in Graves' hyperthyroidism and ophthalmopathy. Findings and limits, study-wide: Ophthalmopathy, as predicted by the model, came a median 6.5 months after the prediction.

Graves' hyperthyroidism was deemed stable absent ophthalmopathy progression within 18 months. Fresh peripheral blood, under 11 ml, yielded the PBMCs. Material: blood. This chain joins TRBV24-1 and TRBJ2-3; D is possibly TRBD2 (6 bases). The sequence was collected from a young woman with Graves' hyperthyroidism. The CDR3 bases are TGTGCCACCAGAGGAGGGAATACAGATACGCAGTATTTT. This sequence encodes CATRGGNTDTQYF.